The next 3 T cell receptor beta chains were all read from a single sample in a study of blood T cell repertoires in COVID-19. The method was immunoSEQ multiplex PCR; TCRdb's version includes in-frame clones alone and lacks a portion of them. The sample consists of more than 300,000 clones, about 92% of them appearing once. Specimen: PBMCs or T cells enriched from blood (not recorded which). These receptors originate from a woman aged 30 to 39 who had recovered from COVID-19.

The rearrangement links TRBV4-1 to TRBJ1-1, with D possibly matching TRBD1 (6 bases). This CDR3 has 15 amino acids. V lost 6 bases and J 0 bases, leaving 14 bases between the germline ends. Germline assignment: CDR1 MGHRA and CDR2 YSYEKL. DNA of the CDR3: TGCGCCAGCAGAAAACAGGGTGCCATGAACACTGAAGCTTTCTTT. Translating gives CASRKQGAMNTEAFF.

V and J are TRBV7-2 and TRBJ1-4, with 9 positions matching TRBD1. This CDR3 has 15 amino acids. Germline lookup yields CDR1 SGHTA and CDR2 FQGNSA. After removal of 2 bases from V and 8 bases from J, the junction contained 6 bases not matched to a gene. The CDR3 is CASSLLDRGSEKLFF. DNA of the CDR3: TGTGCCAGCAGCTTATTGGACAGGGGTAGCGAAAAACTGTTTTTT.

The chain uses TRBV5-1 and TRBJ1-1; D is ambiguous. The V end lost 2 bases, the J end lost 3 bases, and 8 bases lay between the germline ends. The CDR3 sequence is 13 residues long. CDR1 is SGHRS and CDR2 is YFSETQ in the germline V gene. This CDR3 is CASSFSRDTEAFF. Here the CDR3 DNA reads TGCGCCAGCAGCTTCTCCCGAGACACTGAAGCTTTCTTT. The entire variable domain, with the rest obtained from reference TRBV5-1 and TRBJ1-1, is as follows: KAGVTQTPRYLIKTRGQQVTLSCSPISGHRSVSWYQQTPGQGLQFLFEYFSETQRNKGNFPGRFSGRQFSNSRSEMNVSTLELGDSALYLCASSFSRDTEAFFGQGTRLTVV.